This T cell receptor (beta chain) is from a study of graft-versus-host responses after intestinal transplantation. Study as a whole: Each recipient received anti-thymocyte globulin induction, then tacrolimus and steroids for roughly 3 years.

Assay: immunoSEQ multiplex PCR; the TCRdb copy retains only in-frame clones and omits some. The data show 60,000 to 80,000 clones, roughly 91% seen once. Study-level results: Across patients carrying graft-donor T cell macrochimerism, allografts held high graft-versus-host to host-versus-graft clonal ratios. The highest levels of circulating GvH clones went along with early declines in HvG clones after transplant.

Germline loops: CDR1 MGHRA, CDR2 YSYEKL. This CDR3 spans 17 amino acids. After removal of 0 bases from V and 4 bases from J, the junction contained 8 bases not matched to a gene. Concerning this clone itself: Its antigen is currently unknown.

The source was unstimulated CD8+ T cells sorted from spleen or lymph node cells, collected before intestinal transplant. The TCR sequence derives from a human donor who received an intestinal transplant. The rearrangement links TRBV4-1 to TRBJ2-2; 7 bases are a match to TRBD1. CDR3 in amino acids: CASSQDTEGAGTGELFF. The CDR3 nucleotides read TGCGCCAGCAGCCAAGATACTGAGGGGGCGGGCACCGGGGAGCTGTTTTTT.